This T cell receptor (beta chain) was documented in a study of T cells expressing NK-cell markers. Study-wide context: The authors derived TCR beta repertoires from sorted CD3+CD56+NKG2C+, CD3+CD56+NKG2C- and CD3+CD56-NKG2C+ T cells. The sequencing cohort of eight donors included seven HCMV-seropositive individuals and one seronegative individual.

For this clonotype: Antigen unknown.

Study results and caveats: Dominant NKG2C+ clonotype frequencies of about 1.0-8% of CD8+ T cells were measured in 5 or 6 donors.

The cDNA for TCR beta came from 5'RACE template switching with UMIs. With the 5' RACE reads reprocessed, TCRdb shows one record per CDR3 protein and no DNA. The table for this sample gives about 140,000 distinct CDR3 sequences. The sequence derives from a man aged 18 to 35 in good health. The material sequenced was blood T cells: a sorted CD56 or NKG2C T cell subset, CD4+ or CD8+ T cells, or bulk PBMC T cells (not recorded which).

The CDR3 is CASRLGGLGDNEQFF. The chain employs TRBV6-1 and TRBJ2-1; checking the TCRdb D call of TRBD2 is not possible without DNA. Germline V gene lookup returns CDR1 MNHNS and CDR2 SASEGT. The CDR3 covers 15 residues.